This paragraph covers one TCR beta chain sequence. The antigen remains undetermined. The TCR beta library used iRepertoire HTBI primers with Arm-PCR amplification of CDR3. TCRdb reanalysed the multiplex PCR reads using MiXCR and keeps one entry per CDR3 protein. The data show approximately 400,000 distinct CDR3 sequences, about a quarter seen once. V dropped 4 bases and J dropped 10 bases, with 13 bases sitting between them. The CDR3 contains 12 residues. From germline, CDR1 is SEHNR and CDR2 FQNEAQ (reference sequence). Noted time point: persistent/refractory GD, antithyroid drugs over 5 years with positive TRAb. Following extraction of RNA from PBMCs, that RNA was used to make the TCR library. The data stem from a study of regulatory T cells in long-lasting Graves disease. Study outcomes and limitations: The TCR repertoire of persistent Graves' patients was less diverse than that of newly diagnosed ones.

This sequence originates from a female donor with Graves disease. The V and J genes are TRBV7-9 and TRBJ1-1, with D perhaps TRBD1 (5 bases). The sequenced sample was peripheral blood mononuclear cells (PBMCs), obtained when the disease was refractory, from a patient treated with antithyroid drugs. For the CDR3, the DNA is TGTGCCAGCAGCTCCGGGGCTGGTAGAGCTTTCTTT. Residues: CASSSGAGRAFF.